Each of the 21 T cell receptor beta chains below was sequenced from the same sample in a study of cytomegalovirus exposure and HLA in healthy donors. Primers: 60 Vbeta forward and 13 Jbeta reverse. Sequencing was performed with immunoSEQ multiplex PCR; in TCRdb, only in-frame clones are kept and a portion is missing. Here the sample spans 85,000 to 120,000 clones, about 60% being singletons. Source material: PBMCs. The receptors were gathered from a human donor in good health.

The chain has TRBV7-9 and TRBJ2-3; 9 nucleotides align to TRBD2. Germline values: CDR1 SEHNR, CDR2 FQNEAQ (reference sequence). This CDR3 contains 15 residues. Trimming took 3 bases from V and 3 from J; bases not matched to a gene: 4. The CDR3 spells CASSFSGSKTDTQYF. The CDR3 coding sequence is TGTGCCAGCAGCTTTAGCGGGAGTAAGACAGATACGCAGTATTTT.

This rearrangement joins TRBV25-1 to TRBJ2-7, with TRBD1 matching 10 bases. V dropped 4 bases and J dropped 2; count of bases not matched to a gene: 2. CDR1 and CDR2 (germline): MGHDK, SYGVNS. The CDR3 loop spans 14 amino acids. The CDR3 DNA is TGTGCCAGCAGTGTAGGACAGGGGGCCTACGAGCAGTACTTC. Its protein is CASSVGQGAYEQYF.

The chain couples TRBV9 to TRBJ2-5; D possibly corresponds to TRBD2 (6 bases). CDR1 is SGDLS and CDR2 is YYNGEE in the germline V gene. The V gene lost 0 bases and the J gene lost 1 base, with 13 bases spanning the gap. This CDR3 contains 16 residues. The CDR3 bases are TGTGCCAGCAGCGTAGAGGGGTTGGGGGGCCAAGAGACCCAGTACTTC. It translates to CASSVEGLGGQETQYF. The variable domain in full, with the rest retrieved from reference TRBV9 and TRBJ2-5, is DSGVTQTPKHLITATGQRVTLRCSPRSGDLSVYWYQQSLDQGLQFLIQYYNGEERAKGNILERFSAQQFPDLHSELNLSSLELGDSALYFCASSVEGLGGQETQYFGPGTRLLVL.

The J gene is TRBJ2-1, the V gene TRBV10-3, with 12 positions matching TRBD2. Germline assignment: CDR1 ENHRY and CDR2 SYGVKD. The CDR3 is 16 residues long. Trimming at V came to 6 bases and at J to 8 bases, leaving 11 bases not matched to a gene. The CDR3 DNA reads as TGTGCCATCAGGGACGCTAGCGGGAGGGCCGGCGATGAGCAGTTCTTC. Encoded protein: CAIRDASGRAGDEQFF.

This clone was observed a handful of times. The gene calls are TRBV9 and TRBJ2-5; 8 positions agree with TRBD1. Germline CDR1 reads SGDLS; CDR2 reads YYNGEE. The CDR3 length is 17 residues. The J segment lost 3 bases and the V segment lost 0 bases, leaving 10 bases of the junction unmatched. CDR3: CASSVDPPGQAKETQYF. CDR3 in DNA: TGTGCCAGCAGCGTAGATCCTCCGGGACAGGCAAAAGAGACCCAGTACTTC.

The chain carries TRBV2 and TRBJ2-1; TRBD2 matches 9 bases. Germline loops: CDR1 SNHLY, CDR2 FYNNEI. The CDR3 has 13 residues. J was trimmed by 10 bases and V by 6 bases; bases with no gene match: 7. The CDR3 region is CASSFIAGAEQFF. The CDR3 DNA is TGTGCCAGCAGCTTCATAGCGGGAGCGGAGCAGTTCTTC.

CDR3 residues: CASSDGGTDTQYF. The CDR3 DNA sequence: TGTGCCAGCAGTGATGGGGGGACAGATACGCAGTATTTT. The chain links TRBV28 to TRBJ2-3; tentatively, D is TRBD2 (6 bases). V shed 5 bases and J shed 3 bases, with 9 bases lying between them. Per the germline V gene, CDR1 is MDHEN and CDR2 is SYDVKM. The CDR3 runs to 13 residues.

The chain is built from TRBV27 and TRBJ1-2; 9 nucleotides agree with TRBD1. CDR1 MNHEY and CDR2 SMNVEV come from the germline V gene (reference sequence). J was trimmed by 6 bases and V by 5 bases; bases with no gene match: 10. The CDR3 extends over 15 amino acids. CDR3 coding DNA: TGTGCCAGCAGTCACACCGGGACAGGGACCCATGGCTACACCTTC. This encodes CASSHTGTGTHGYTF.

This chain links TRBV30 with TRBJ1-5; D is unclear. The CDR3 consists of 13 residues. The germline V and J ends were trimmed by 4 bases and 5 bases, with 12 bases remaining between them. Germline lookup yields CDR1 GTSNPN and CDR2 SVGIG (reference sequence). The CDR3 DNA is TGTGCCTGGACCCTCGGAACAGATCAGCCCCAGCATTTT. It translates to CAWTLGTDQPQHF.

This clone has only one observation. The chain recombines TRBV18 with TRBJ1-1; the D gene is possibly TRBD1 (6 bases). With 4 bases removed from V and 3 bases from J, the gap between germline ends came to 15 bases. CDR1 is KGHSH, CDR2 LQKENI, per germline. The CDR3 totals 15 residues. The CDR3: CASSLGSGAYTEAFF. CDR3 bases: TGTGCCAGCTCACTTGGTTCAGGGGCTTACACTGAAGCTTTCTTT.

This clone was counted a few times. The V gene is TRBV6-6, the J gene TRBJ2-7; 9 bases line up with TRBD2. The germline V gene has CDR1 MNHNY and CDR2 SVGAGI (reference sequence). V gave up 5 bases and J gave up 9 bases; unmatched junction bases: 5. The CDR3 spans 12 residues. CDR3 loop: CASSLSGRGQYF. CDR3 nucleotide sequence: TGTGCCAGCAGTCTTAGCGGGAGAGGGCAGTACTTC.

This sequence joins TRBV5-4 and TRBJ1-2; 8 nucleotides align to TRBD1. V gave up 5 bases and J gave up 6 bases; unmatched junction bases: 6. CDR3 size: 13 residues. Germline V CDR1 and CDR2: SGHNT, YYREEE (reference sequence). The CDR3 sequence: CASRDRERDGYTF. For the CDR3, the DNA is TGTGCCAGCAGGGACAGGGAGAGGGATGGCTACACCTTC.

This clone was detected once. The chain couples TRBV27 to TRBJ2-7; 12 bases are a match to TRBD2. The CDR3 has 17 residues. The ends lost 0 bases at V and 4 bases at J; junction bases unmatched: 7. The germline gives CDR1 MNHEY, CDR2 SMNVEV (reference sequence). The CDR3 region is CASSLSPWLAGGYEQYF. As DNA, the CDR3 is TGTGCCAGCAGTTTATCCCCGTGGCTAGCGGGAGGGTACGAGCAGTACTTC.

As concerns this clone: The same CDR3 arises from other DNA sequences in this sample as well. This sequence joins TRBV11-2 and TRBJ2-1; TRBD2 matches at 14 bases. V was clipped by 2 bases and J by 4 bases; unmatched bases: 7. This CDR3 comprises 18 residues. From germline, CDR1 is SGHAT and CDR2 FQNNGV. The DNA of the CDR3 is TGTGCCAGCAGCTTACGACTAGCGGGAGGGCGGGGATACAATGAGCAGTTCTTC. Translation gives CASSLRLAGGRGYNEQFF.

The rearrangement links TRBV5-1 to TRBJ1-1; unclear D gene. The CDR3 contains 13 residues. The germline V and J ends were trimmed by 4 bases and 3 bases, with 10 bases remaining between them. Germline CDR1 reads SGHRS; CDR2 reads YFSETQ. CDR3 protein: CASSLVSDTEAFF. DNA for the CDR3: TGCGCCAGCAGCCTCGTGAGCGACACTGAAGCTTTCTTT.

This clone was observed a handful of times. This chain links TRBV6-5 with TRBJ2-7; the match to TRBD2 covers 9 bases. The CDR3 contains 15 residues. Germline CDR1 and CDR2: MNHEY and SVGAGI. Germline trimming cut 4 bases from V and 2 bases from J; bases unmatched to any gene: 6. CDR3 amino acids: CASSFGTSITYEQYF. The CDR3 nucleotides are TGTGCCAGCAGTTTCGGGACTAGCATAACCTACGAGCAGTACTTC.

V is TRBV30 and J is TRBJ1-2, with D uncertain. V lost 0 bases to trimming and J lost 4 bases, with 9 bases between them. Germline values: CDR1 GTSNPN, CDR2 SVGIG (reference sequence). CDR3 length: 13 residues. The CDR3 DNA reads TGTGCCTGGAGTGTATTAGTCCCCTATGGCTACACCTTC. Protein sequence: CAWSVLVPYGYTF.

CDR3 in amino acids: CASSLGQGLLNQPQHF. The CDR3 nucleotides are TGTGCCAGCAGTTTAGGGCAGGGCCTGCTCAATCAGCCCCAGCATTTT. The J gene is TRBJ1-5, the V gene TRBV6-6, with D perhaps TRBD1 (5 bases). Germline V CDR1 and CDR2: MNHNY, SVGAGI (reference sequence). The CDR3 has 16 residues. Trimming pared 4 bases from V and 3 bases from J, leaving 16 bases between.

The chain links TRBV5-1 to TRBJ2-7, with 7 nucleotides matching TRBD1. Germline CDR1 and CDR2: SGHRS and YFSETQ. Germline trimming cut 1 base from V and 3 bases from J; bases unmatched to any gene: 7. The CDR3 runs 15 residues. As DNA, the CDR3 is TGCGCCAGCAGCTTGATAAGGGGGCTCTACTACGAGCAGTACTTC. It specifies CASSLIRGLYYEQYF. Full variable domain (missing parts from reference TRBV5-1 and TRBJ2-7): KAGVTQTPRYLIKTRGQQVTLSCSPISGHRSVSWYQQTPGQGLQFLFEYFSETQRNKGNFPGRFSGRQFSNSRSEMNVSTLELGDSALYLCASSLIRGLYYEQYFGPGTRLTVT.

This chain joins TRBV30 and TRBJ2-7; 16 bases are shared with TRBD2. The V and J ends lost 2 bases and 3 bases, in that order; junction bases with no gene match: 13. This CDR3 spans 19 amino acids. The germline gives CDR1 GTSNPN, CDR2 SVGIG (reference sequence). The CDR3 loop is CAWSPMTGTSGRALYEQYF. CDR3 sequence (DNA): TGTGCCTGGAGTCCAATGACAGGGACTAGCGGGAGGGCCCTCTACGAGCAGTACTTC.

V is TRBV7-9 and J is TRBJ1-5; no firm D call. This CDR3 contains 14 residues. Germline loops: CDR1 SEHNR, CDR2 FQNEAQ (reference sequence). The ends were cut back, 4 bases at V and 7 bases at J, with 14 bases in the middle. The chain's CDR3 is CASSSIGSEQPQHF. Written as DNA, the CDR3 is TGTGCCAGCAGCTCAATCGGTAGCGAGCAGCCCCAGCATTTT.